This paragraph reports one TCR beta chain. The antigen is unknown. The PCR used 60 Vbeta and 13 Jbeta primers. Some clones are missing from TCRdb's copy, which holds only in-frame ones; the method was immunoSEQ multiplex PCR. Here the sample spans 150,000 to 200,000 clones, around 85% being singletons. The source of the sample is a study of cytomegalovirus exposure and HLA in healthy donors. The CDR3 sequence is 18 residues long. Germline V gene lookup returns CDR1 SGHTA and CDR2 FQGNSA. V lost 4 bases to trimming and J lost 5 bases; unmatched junction nucleotides: 7. Findings and caveats of the study: Earlier analysis looked at TCR beta V segments, and most were productive about 87% or about 30% of the time.

The chain links TRBV7-2 to TRBJ2-2, with TRBD2 matching 16 bases. The TCR sequence derives from a man aged 45-60 years in good health and CMV-seropositive. The specimen was PBMCs. The CDR3 here is CASSSPGLAGGRTGELFF. CDR3 coding DNA: TGTGCCAGCAGCTCACCGGGACTAGCGGGGGGGCGAACCGGGGAGCTGTTTTTT.